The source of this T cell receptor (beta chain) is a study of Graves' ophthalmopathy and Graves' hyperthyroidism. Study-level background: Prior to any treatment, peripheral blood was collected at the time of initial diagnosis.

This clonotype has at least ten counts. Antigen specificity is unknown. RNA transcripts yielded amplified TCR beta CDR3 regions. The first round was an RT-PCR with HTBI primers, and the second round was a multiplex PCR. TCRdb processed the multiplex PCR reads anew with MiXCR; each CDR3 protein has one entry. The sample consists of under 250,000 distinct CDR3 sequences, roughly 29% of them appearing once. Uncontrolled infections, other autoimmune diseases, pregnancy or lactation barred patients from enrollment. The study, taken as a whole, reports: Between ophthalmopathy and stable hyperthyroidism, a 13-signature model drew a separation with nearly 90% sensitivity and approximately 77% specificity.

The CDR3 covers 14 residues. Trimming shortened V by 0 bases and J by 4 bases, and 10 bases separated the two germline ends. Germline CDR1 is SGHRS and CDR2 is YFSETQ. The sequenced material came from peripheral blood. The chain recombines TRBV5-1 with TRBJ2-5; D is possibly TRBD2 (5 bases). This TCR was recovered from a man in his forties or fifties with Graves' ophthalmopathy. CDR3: CASSLVSGRETQYF. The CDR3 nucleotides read TGCGCCAGCAGCTTGGTATCGGGGAGAGAGACCCAGTACTTC. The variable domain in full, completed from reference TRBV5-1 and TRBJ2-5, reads KAGVTQTPRYLIKTRGQQVTLSCSPISGHRSVSWYQQTPGQGLQFLFEYFSETQRNKGNFPGRFSGRQFSNSRSEMNVSTLELGDSALYLCASSLVSGRETQYFGPGTRLLVL.